This TCR beta chain originates from a study of T cell repertoires in cytomegalovirus infection (dated by TCRdb to between 2019 and 2020). Turning to the overall study: Peptide stimulations targeted recently identified HLA-C-restricted CMV epitopes, whose presentation resists viral immunomodulation, together with well-studied HLA-B-restricted epitopes. Donor HLA type was relevant to the analysis, as public TCR beta signatures indicated carriage of CMV infection together with the matching HLA type. Beyond this particular receptor, the publication reports: The ex vivo response was dominated by HLA-C-restricted CMV-specific TCR beta clonotypes, and the single most frequent clonotype in two of eight donors was supplied by these HLA-C-restricted clonotypes. In both this cohort and an independent cohort of approximately 350 donors, the cumulative frequency of public TCR beta family members distinguished carriers of CMV infection plus the relevant HLA type.

TCRdb lists the instrument as Illumina HiSeq 1500. Using fastp at Q25 and MiXCR, TCRdb reprocessed the public reads and kept productive beta chains. Under each unique CDR3 protein, matching rows form one entry showing the most common genes and DNA. A total of 830,000 or so distinct CDR3 sequences appear in this sample, about 31% of them only once. The biggest ten clones account for under 15% of the sample. V and J are trimmed by 0 bases and 2 bases, and the gene matches miss 5 bases of the junction. There are 15 amino acids in the CDR3, from cysteine to phenylalanine inclusive. CDR3 DNA is the only sequence kept; it has 45 bases, read in frame from the first base. Via the germline V gene, CDR1 is SGHRS and CDR2 YFSETQ. A remark on this clonotype: Its antigen is still unknown. Base qualities are not provided; no much larger clone lies one nucleotide away.

The treatment or condition label of this sample denotes: in vitro stimulation with specific CMV peptide epitopes to enrich CMV-specific T cells. Sequencing was performed on cultured CD8+ T cells from PBMCs, taken from culture after CMV antigen stimulation. The receptor was isolated from a human donor in good health (CMV status not recorded). Some clones in this sample may be carry-over from other donors' samples. The V and J genes are TRBV5-1 and TRBJ2-7, with TRBD1 matching 7 junction bases. The CDR3 region reads CASSLGDSLPYEQYF. The nucleotide sequence reads TGCGCCAGCAGCTTGGGGGACAGTTTGCCCTACGAGCAGTACTTC.